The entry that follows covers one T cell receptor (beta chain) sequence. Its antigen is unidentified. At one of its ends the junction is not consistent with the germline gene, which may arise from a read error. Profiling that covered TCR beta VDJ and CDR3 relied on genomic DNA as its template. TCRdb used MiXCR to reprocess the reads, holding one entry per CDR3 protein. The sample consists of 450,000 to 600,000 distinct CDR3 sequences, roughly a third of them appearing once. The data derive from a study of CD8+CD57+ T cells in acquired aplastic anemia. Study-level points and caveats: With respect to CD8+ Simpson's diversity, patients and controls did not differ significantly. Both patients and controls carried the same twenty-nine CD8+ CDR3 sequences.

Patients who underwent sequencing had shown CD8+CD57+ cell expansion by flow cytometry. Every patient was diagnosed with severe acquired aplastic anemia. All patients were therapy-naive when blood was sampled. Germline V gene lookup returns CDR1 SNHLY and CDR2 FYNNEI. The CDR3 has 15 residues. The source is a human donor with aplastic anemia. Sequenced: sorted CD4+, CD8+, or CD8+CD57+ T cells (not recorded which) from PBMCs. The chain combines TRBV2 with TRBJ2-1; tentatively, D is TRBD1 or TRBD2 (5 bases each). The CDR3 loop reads CATSDFTGTYNEQFF. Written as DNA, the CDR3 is TGTGCCACCAGTGATTTTACTGGGACGTACAATGAGCAGTTCTTC.